These T cell receptor beta chains were read from a single sample in a study of T cells in Graves' hyperthyroidism and ophthalmopathy. Using its own MiXCR run on the multiplex PCR reads, TCRdb lists one record per CDR3 protein. The data show fewer than 700,000 distinct CDR3 sequences, around 16% seen once. Specimen: blood. The receptors stem from a woman in her twenties or thirties with Graves' hyperthyroidism. Both conserved end residues are part of each CDR3. The D gene is left open where the match is weak. Expanded clones get a size class; other rows say once, few or many, or leave the size out.

v_call: TRBV5-1
d_call: NA
j_call: TRBJ2-4
clone_size: many
cdr3_nt: TGCGCCAGCAGCTTGGTGCAGGGGGGCAAAAACATTCAGTACTTC
cdr3_aa: CASSLVQGGKNIQYF

v_call: TRBV15
d_call: NA
j_call: TRBJ2-5
clone_size: many
cdr3_nt: TGTGCCACCAGCAGAGATCGCGAGACCCAGTACTTC
cdr3_aa: CATSRDRETQYF

v_call: TRBV7-3
d_call: TRBD1
j_call: TRBJ1-2
clone_size: NA
cdr3_nt: TGTGCCAGCAGCTTGGACAGGGATGGAGGTGGCTACACCTTC
cdr3_aa: CASSLDRDGGGYTF

v_call: TRBV20-1
d_call: TRBD2
j_call: TRBJ2-1
clone_size: NA
cdr3_nt: TGCAGTGCTAGGGGGGCTAGCGGGAGGGCCAGTACGTACAATGAGCAGTTCTTC
cdr3_aa: CSARGASGRASTYNEQFF

v_call: TRBV7-3
d_call: TRBD2
j_call: TRBJ2-7
clone_size: NA
cdr3_nt: TGTGCCAGCAGCTTAACATCGGCGGGAGGGTTCAACGAGCAGTACTTC
cdr3_aa: CASSLTSAGGFNEQYF

v_call: TRBV20-1
d_call: NA
j_call: TRBJ2-3
clone_size: many
cdr3_nt: TGCAGTGCCGGGACACCGAGCACAGATACGCAGTATTTT
cdr3_aa: CSAGTPSTDTQYF

v_call: TRBV30
d_call: TRBD1
j_call: TRBJ2-7
clone_size: NA
cdr3_nt: TGTGCCTGGGAGCCCTCCGGGACAGGGCTAGAGCAGTACTTC
cdr3_aa: CAWEPSGTGLEQYF

v_call: TRBV5-1
d_call: NA
j_call: TRBJ2-5
clone_size: NA
cdr3_nt: TGCGCCAGCAGCTATCCAGACCAAGAGACCCAGTACTTC
cdr3_aa: CASSYPDQETQYF

v_call: TRBV15
d_call: TRBD2
j_call: TRBJ2-7
clone_size: few
cdr3_nt: TGTGCCACCAGCAGGCTAGCGGGATCCTACGAGCAGTACTTC
cdr3_aa: CATSRLAGSYEQYF

v_call: TRBV10-1
d_call: NA
j_call: TRBJ1-1
clone_size: few
cdr3_nt: TGCGCCAGCAGTGAGTCGGGGCGAAACACTGAAGCTTTCTTT
cdr3_aa: CASSESGRNTEAFF

v_call: TRBV20-1
d_call: NA
j_call: TRBJ2-1
clone_size: many
cdr3_nt: TGCAGTGCTAGCGGAACCTACAATGAGCAGTTCTTC
cdr3_aa: CSASGTYNEQFF

v_call: TRBV3-1
d_call: TRBD2
j_call: TRBJ2-5
clone_size: NA
cdr3_nt: TGTGCCAGCAGCCAAGTTACTAGCGGGATGCAAGAGACCCAGTACTTC
cdr3_aa: CASSQVTSGMQETQYF

v_call: TRBV20-1
d_call: NA
j_call: TRBJ2-1
clone_size: NA
cdr3_nt: TGCAGTAGACCCTATTTCAATGAGCAGTTCTTC
cdr3_aa: CSRPYFNEQFF

v_call: TRBV20-1
d_call: TRBD1
j_call: TRBJ1-1
clone_size: many
cdr3_nt: TGCAGTGGGACAGGAGGGGTAGTGAACACTGAAGCTTTCTTT
cdr3_aa: CSGTGGVVNTEAFF

v_call: TRBV20-1
d_call: NA
j_call: TRBJ2-3
clone_size: NA
cdr3_nt: TGCAGTGCTAGAGCGGGTGGACTGGGGATCACAGATACGCAGTATTTT
cdr3_aa: CSARAGGLGITDTQYF

v_call: TRBV9
d_call: NA
j_call: TRBJ2-5
clone_size: few
cdr3_nt: TGTGCCAGCAGCACCCGAACAGCCCAAGAGACCCAGTACTTC
cdr3_aa: CASSTRTAQETQYF

v_call: TRBV12-3/TRBV12-4
d_call: TRBD2
j_call: TRBJ2-1
clone_size: NA
cdr3_nt: TGTGCCAGCAGTTTCAGAGGGCGGAGCGGGACCTCTCCCTACAATGAGCAGTTCTTC
cdr3_aa: CASSFRGRSGTSPYNEQFF

v_call: TRBV5-5
d_call: NA
j_call: TRBJ1-1
clone_size: NA
cdr3_nt: TGTGCCAGCAGGGTCGGGGGAGACACTGAAGCTTTCTTT
cdr3_aa: CASRVGGDTEAFF